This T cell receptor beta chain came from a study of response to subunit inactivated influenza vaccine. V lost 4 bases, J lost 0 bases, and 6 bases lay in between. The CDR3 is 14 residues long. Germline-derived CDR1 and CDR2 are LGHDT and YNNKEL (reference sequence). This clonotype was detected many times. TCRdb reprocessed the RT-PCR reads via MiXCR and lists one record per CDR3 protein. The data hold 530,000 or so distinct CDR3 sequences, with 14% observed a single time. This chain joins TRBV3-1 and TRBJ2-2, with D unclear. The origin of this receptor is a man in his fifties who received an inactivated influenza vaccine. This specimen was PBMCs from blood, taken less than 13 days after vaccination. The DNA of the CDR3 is TGTGCCAGCAGCCCTAGGACGAACACCGGGGAGCTGTTTTTT. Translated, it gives CASSPRTNTGELFF.